The rows below give T cell receptor beta chains drawn from one sample of a study of early T cells in non-severe SARS-CoV-2 infection. TCRdb analysed the 5' RACE reads with MiXCR anew, one entry per CDR3 protein. The sample consists of 80,000 to 95,000 distinct CDR3 sequences, around 15% of them appearing once. Sequencing was carried out using whole blood. Receptor source: an adult who was a healthcare worker with PCR-confirmed SARS-CoV-2 infection or an uninfected control (not recorded which). CDR3s include the opening cysteine and the closing phenylalanine or tryptophan. A D gene is named only where the DNA matches it firmly. Clone size is not always given. Where it is, it says once, few, many or a class for expanded clones.

TRBJ2-5 few TRBD2 TRBV20-1 CSARDRSRVAGAQETQYF TGCAGTGCTAGAGATCGAAGTAGGGTAGCGGGGGCTCAAGAGACCCAGTACTTC
TRBJ2-5 - - TRBV24-1 CATSDQGRQTQYF TGTGCCACCAGTGACCAGGGGCGGCAGACCCAGTACTTC
TRBJ1-1 many - TRBV19 CASGSMNTEAFF TGTGCCAGTGGCAGCATGAACACTGAAGCTTTCTTT
TRBJ2-1 many - TRBV5-1 CASSRQQRQLGKNNEQFF TGCGCCAGCAGCCGCCAACAACGTCAGCTGGGGAAAAACAATGAGCAGTTCTTC
TRBJ1-5 - - TRBV7-2 CASSLRGAYIQPQHF TGTGCCAGCAGCTTACGGGGGGCTTACATTCAGCCCCAGCATTTT
TRBJ1-2 few TRBD1 TRBV12-3/TRBV12-4 CASSVLTGGGYTF TGTGCCAGCAGTGTCCTGACAGGGGGTGGCTACACCTTC
TRBJ2-1 - - TRBV6-9 CASSYSCTPHKIGMNEQFF TGTGCCAGCAGTTATTCTTGTACGCCGCATAAAATCGGAATGAATGAGCAGTTCTTC
TRBJ2-4 - TRBD2 TRBV19 CASSLSGGAGSRNIQYF TGTGCCAGTAGTTTAAGCGGGGGGGCCGGTTCGAGAAACATTCAGTACTTC
TRBJ1-1 many - TRBV14 CASSQLDRRTTPEAFF TGTGCCAGCAGCCAGTTGGACAGAAGAACAACGCCTGAAGCTTTCTTT
TRBJ1-2 many - TRBV6-6 CASSLLGANYGYTF TGTGCCAGCAGTCTTCTCGGGGCGAACTATGGCTACACCTTC
TRBJ1-3 few - TRBV12-3/TRBV12-4 CASSFGDSGNTIYF TGTGCCAGCAGTTTCGGAGACTCTGGAAACACCATATATTTT
TRBJ1-1 few - TRBV7-6 CASSPLSLSMGTEAFF TGTGCCAGCAGCCCCTTGAGTTTAAGCATGGGCACTGAAGCTTTCTTT
TRBJ1-6 - - TRBV9 CASSVGGQSSYNSPLHF TGTGCCAGCAGCGTAGGTGGACAGTCATCCTATAATTCACCCCTCCACTTT
TRBJ1-4 - - TRBV2 CASSGEKLFF TGTGCCAGCTCGGGGGAAAAACTGTTTTTT
TRBJ1-2 few - TRBV3-1 CASSQRGTYGYTF TGTGCCAGCAGCCAGCGAGGGACATATGGCTACACCTTC
TRBJ1-2 - TRBD1 TRBV18 CASSPPGTGGHGYTF TGTGCCAGCTCACCTCCGGGGACAGGGGGCCATGGCTACACCTTC
TRBJ1-2 many - TRBV20-1 CSAREPLNYGYTF TGCAGTGCTAGAGAACCGTTAAACTATGGCTACACCTTC
TRBJ2-1 many - TRBV7-3 CASSQGQGHNEQFF TGTGCCAGCAGCCAGGGGCAAGGGCACAATGAGCAGTTCTTC
TRBJ2-1 few TRBD1 TRBV6-5 CASSYTGQGARNEQFF TGTGCCAGCAGTTACACTGGACAGGGGGCCCGTAATGAGCAGTTCTTC
TRBJ2-3 - - TRBV6-4 CASSDSGDTQYF TGTGCCAGCAGTGACTCAGGGGATACGCAGTATTTT
TRBJ2-3 many TRBD1 TRBV9 CASSPRTGVVTDTQYF TGTGCCAGCAGCCCTCGGACAGGGGTAGTGACAGATACGCAGTATTTT
TRBJ1-1 - - TRBV7-8 CASSSPEDGEAFF TGTGCCAGCAGCTCCCCGGAGGACGGTGAAGCTTTCTTT
TRBJ1-2 - TRBD1 TRBV5-1 CASSLDPGQTYGYTF TGCGCCAGCAGCTTGGATCCGGGACAGACCTATGGCTACACCTTC
TRBJ2-5 few - TRBV11-1 CASSLASSQETQYF TGTGCCAGCAGCTTAGCCAGCAGCCAAGAGACCCAGTACTTC
TRBJ1-4 few TRBD1 TRBV6-5 CASSYGQGAGKLFF TGTGCCAGCAGCTACGGACAGGGGGCAGGTAAACTGTTTTTT
TRBJ1-1 - - TRBV9 CASSVGAQNTEAFF TGTGCCAGCAGCGTAGGGGCACAGAACACTGAAGCTTTCTTT
TRBJ2-3 few - TRBV29-1 CSVDGGTDTQYF TGCAGCGTTGATGGAGGGACGGATACGCAGTATTTT
TRBJ2-4 - TRBD1 TRBV7-3 CASAGTVQNIQYF TGTGCCAGCGCCGGGACAGTCCAAAACATTCAGTACTTC
TRBJ1-4 - - TRBV11-1 CASSPPLDEKLFF TGTGCCAGCAGCCCACCGTTGGACGAAAAACTGTTTTTT
TRBJ2-6 - - TRBV11-2 CASSLKRETASGANVLTF TGTGCCAGCAGCTTAAAAAGGGAAACCGCTAGCGGGGCCAACGTCCTGACTTTC
TRBJ1-1 - TRBD1 TRBV5-5 CASTKGAYATNTEAFF TGTGCCAGCACAAAGGGGGCATACGCCACGAACACTGAAGCTTTCTTT
TRBJ1-5 - TRBD1 TRBV5-1 CASSLDGTGRHQPQHF TGCGCCAGCAGCTTAGATGGGACAGGGAGACATCAGCCCCAGCATTTT
TRBJ1-4 few TRBD1 TRBV5-8 CASSQTGAPDEKLFF TGTGCCAGCAGCCAAACAGGGGCTCCGGATGAAAAACTGTTTTTT
TRBJ1-1 many - TRBV20-1 CSAPKRGRGFAEAFF TGCAGTGCTCCGAAACGGGGCAGGGGATTCGCTGAAGCTTTCTTT
TRBJ2-3 - - TRBV20-1 CSARFANRPGGQDTQYF TGCAGTGCTAGATTCGCCAATCGGCCAGGGGGGCAAGATACGCAGTATTTT
TRBJ1-4 many - TRBV6-5 CASSYSAPTGVSEKLFF TGTGCCAGCAGTTACTCGGCCCCCACAGGTGTCTCTGAAAAACTGTTTTTT
TRBJ2-3 - - TRBV18 CASSTGQKPDTQYF TGTGCCAGCTCCACAGGGCAGAAGCCAGATACGCAGTATTTT
TRBJ2-3 - TRBD2 TRBV7-3 CASSSLGGGSTDTQYF TGTGCCAGCAGCTCCCTGGGCGGGGGGAGCACAGATACGCAGTATTTT
TRBJ2-5 few - TRBV2 CASGGGGLQETQYF TGTGCCAGCGGCGGAGGCGGGCTCCAAGAGACCCAGTACTTC
TRBJ2-3 - - TRBV7-9 CASRPQGADTQYF TGTGCCAGCAGACCTCAGGGCGCAGATACGCAGTATTTT
TRBJ1-4 - - TRBV7-2 CASSFRDRNEKLFF TGTGCCAGCAGCTTCCGGGACCGGAATGAAAAACTGTTTTTT
TRBJ1-3 - - TRBV18 CASSPGQSGNTIYF TGTGCCAGCTCACCGGGCCAGAGTGGAAACACCATATATTTT